These 23 T cell receptor beta chains were sequenced from one sample in a study of a mutant IDH1 vaccine in newly diagnosed glioma. Specified time point: week 5, during vaccination. Doses consisted of 300 ug of mutant IDH1 20-mer peptide each, paired with topical imiquimod. For these TCRs, the target antigens are not known. Clones were read by immunoSEQ multiplex PCR, and TCRdb kept only the in-frame ones, dropping some. In the table there are tens of thousands of clones, roughly 90% of which are singletons. The source was PBMCs, collected from a glioma patient whose treatment included an IDH1 peptide vaccine. The receptors derive from a woman aged 45-59 years with glioma.

The count of this clone is one. The chain employs TRBV4-1 and TRBJ1-5, with unresolved D. The V end was cut by 2 bases, the J end by 7 bases, with 6 bases between. The CDR3 has 12 residues. In germline, CDR1 is MGHRA, CDR2 YSYEKL. This chain's CDR3 is CASSQPVQPQHF. The CDR3 coding sequence is TGCGCCAGCAGCCAACCGGTCCAGCCCCAGCATTTT.

This clone was seen just once. This chain links TRBV4-2 with TRBJ1-5, with D uncertain. V lost 0 bases and J lost 4, with 10 bases in between. The CDR3 is 15 residues long. Germline assignment: CDR1 LGHNA and CDR2 YNFKEQ. The CDR3 DNA reads as TGTGCCAGCAGCCAAGAGGCGACGAGTAATCAGCCCCAGCATTTT. Protein: CASSQEATSNQPQHF.

The V and J genes are TRBV27 and TRBJ2-5; 7 bases agree with TRBD1. The germline V gene has CDR1 MNHEY and CDR2 SMNVEV (reference sequence). Germline trimming cut 3 bases from V and 5 bases from J; bases unmatched to any gene: 12. The CDR3 consists of 16 residues. DNA for the CDR3: TGTGCCAGCAGTTTCAAGCCGACAGGGAAGATGGAGACCCAGTACTTC. Translation: CASSFKPTGKMETQYF.

This rearrangement joins TRBV7-3 to TRBJ2-6, with D unclear. The V end was cut by 4 bases, the J end by 4 bases, with 14 bases between. This CDR3 comprises 16 residues. Germline CDR1 is SGHTA and CDR2 is FQGTGA. This chain's CDR3 is CASSSRHGLGANVLTF. DNA for the CDR3: TGTGCCAGCAGCTCCAGGCATGGGTTAGGGGCCAACGTCCTGACTTTC.

This clone has just a few counts. The chain carries TRBV6-1 and TRBJ1-1; TRBD1 is a possible D gene (6 bases). CDR3 length: 14 amino acids. CDR1 MNHNS and CDR2 SASEGT come from the germline V gene. V lost 4 bases and J 3 bases, leaving 12 bases between the germline ends. CDR3 sequence (DNA): TGTGCCAGCAGTGGGGGGGCCCAATACACTGAAGCTTTCTTT. It specifies CASSGGAQYTEAFF.

In nucleotides, the CDR3 is TGTGCCAGCAGCCCTACGGGACAGAAAGCCAAAAACATTCAGTACTTC. Protein sequence: CASSPTGQKAKNIQYF. V and J are TRBV7-9 and TRBJ2-4, with TRBD1 matching 7 bases. The germline V gene encodes CDR1 SEHNR and CDR2 FQNEAQ (reference sequence). This CDR3 has 16 amino acids. J was trimmed by 0 bases and V by 5 bases; bases with no gene match: 7.

This clone was seen just once. The chain employs TRBV18 and TRBJ1-3; TRBD1 aligns across 8 bases. The V gene end was trimmed by 3 bases and the J gene end by 4 bases; junction bases not matched to a gene: 2. CDR3 length: 14 residues. Germline V gene sequence: CDR1 KGHSH, CDR2 LQKENI. The CDR3 sequence: CASSPRGPGNTIYF. The CDR3 DNA reads TGTGCCAGCTCACCCAGGGGGCCAGGAAACACCATATATTTT.

J is TRBJ1-6 and V is TRBV5-1; no clear D gene. The CDR3 is made up of 14 amino acids. V lost 0 bases and J 5 bases, leaving 6 bases between the germline ends. Germline V gives CDR1 SGHRS, CDR2 YFSETQ. CDR3 DNA sequence: TGCGCCAGCAGCTTGGAAGGGAATAATTCACCCCTCCACTTT. It translates to CASSLEGNNSPLHF.

The CDR3, as DNA: TGTGCCAGCAGAATACTAGCGGTGAGCTCCTACAATGAGCAGTTCTTC. It is translated as CASRILAVSSYNEQFF. The gene calls are TRBV7-8 and TRBJ2-1, with 8 bases lining up with TRBD2. Germline V CDR1 and CDR2: SGHVS, FQNEAQ. CDR3 length equals 16 residues. Germline trimming cut 6 bases from V and 0 bases from J; bases unmatched to any gene: 7.

The chain recombines TRBV6-1 with TRBJ2-7; D is uncertain. The CDR3 is made up of 14 amino acids. Germline CDR1 is MNHNS and CDR2 is SASEGT. V lost 7 bases and J lost 3, with 16 bases in between. For the CDR3, the DNA is TGTGCCAGCACCCTCTTTGGCGGTTACTACGAGCAGTACTTC. It yields the protein CASTLFGGYYEQYF.

The rearrangement uses TRBV28 and TRBJ1-2; D uncertain. The CDR3 extends over 14 amino acids. CDR1 and CDR2 (germline): MDHEN, SYDVKM. Trimming removed 0 bases at V and 2 bases at J, with 7 bases between. The chain's CDR3 is CASSLWVENYGYTF. For the CDR3, the DNA is TGTGCCAGCAGTTTATGGGTAGAAAACTATGGCTACACCTTC.

The chain combines TRBV7-8 with TRBJ2-7, with 7 bases aligning to TRBD1. The CDR3 covers 13 residues. With V trimmed by 5 bases and J by 1 base, 2 bases remained unmatched. Germline CDR1 SGHVS, CDR2 FQNEAQ. The CDR3 sequence is CASSPGQSYEQYF. The CDR3 region has the DNA TGTGCCAGCAGCCCGGGACAGTCCTACGAGCAGTACTTC.

The chain uses TRBV15 and TRBJ2-2; no clear D. CDR1 and CDR2 from the germline V gene are LNHNV and YYDKDF (reference sequence). Trimming removed 3 bases at V and 3 bases at J, with 17 bases between. CDR3 length equals 17 residues. CDR3 coding DNA: TGTGCCACCAGCAGGGAAAAAGTGGGCGAGGACACCGGGGAGCTGTTTTTT. It specifies CATSREKVGEDTGELFF.

The chain has TRBV5-1 and TRBJ2-1; D might be TRBD2 (6 bases). The germline CDR1 and CDR2 sequences are SGHRS and YFSETQ. V lost 4 bases and J lost 2, with 10 bases in between. This CDR3 has 14 amino acids. The CDR3 DNA is TGCGCCAGCAGCGGGGACTTTACCTACAATGAGCAGTTCTTC. This gives the protein CASSGDFTYNEQFF.

The chain uses TRBV9 and TRBJ1-4; D gene unclear. CDR3 size: 15 residues. CDR1 and CDR2 from the germline V gene are SGDLS and YYNGEE. The V gene lost 0 bases and the J gene lost 8 bases, with 14 bases spanning the gap. The DNA for the CDR3 is TGTGCCAGCAGCGTAGGTGATGGGTCTGCGGAAAAACTGTTTTTT. This gives the protein CASSVGDGSAEKLFF.

V usage is TRBV7-9 and J usage is TRBJ1-1, with D perhaps TRBD1 (5 bases). Germline loops: CDR1 SEHNR, CDR2 FQNEAQ (reference sequence). This CDR3 spans 15 amino acids. The germline V and J ends were trimmed by 0 bases and 2 bases, with 10 bases remaining between them. The CDR3 DNA sequence: TGTGCCAGCAGCTTAGCGTCGGGGACCAACACTGAAGCTTTCTTT. Translated, it gives CASSLASGTNTEAFF.

This sequence joins TRBV6-1 and TRBJ1-2; D may be TRBD1 (6 bases). The V gene lost 7 bases and the J gene lost 8 bases, with 20 bases spanning the gap. Germline values: CDR1 MNHNS, CDR2 SASEGT. The CDR3 runs 14 residues. The CDR3 protein is CASNDGQHPRGYTF. Written as DNA, the CDR3 is TGTGCCAGCAATGATGGACAGCACCCCAGAGGCTACACCTTC.

The chain employs TRBV2 and TRBJ1-5; D not resolved. Germline V gives CDR1 SNHLY, CDR2 FYNNEI. This CDR3 is 15 amino acids long. V was clipped by 1 base and J by 1 base, with 8 bases between them. The CDR3 DNA reads as TGTGCCAGCAGTGAAGACAGCCTAAGCAATCAGCCCCAGCATTTT. Translating gives CASSEDSLSNQPQHF.

The gene calls are TRBV25-1 and TRBJ1-1; D is unclear. This CDR3 spans 12 amino acids. Trimming left V 4 bases short and J 1 base short, with 4 bases between. Per germline, CDR1 MGHDK and CDR2 SYGVNS. CDR3 amino acids: CASSARNTEAFF. CDR3 nucleotide sequence: TGTGCCAGCAGTGCGAGGAACACTGAAGCTTTCTTT.

Comment on this clone: In the same sample, other DNA sequences code for this CDR3. The chain joins TRBV5-1 to TRBJ2-7; 9 bases align to TRBD1. The CDR3 is 15 residues long. Germline V gene sequence: CDR1 SGHRS, CDR2 YFSETQ. Trimming at V came to 5 bases and at J to 4 bases, leaving 10 bases not matched to a gene. The CDR3 is CASSPGTGNSYEQYF. CDR3 nucleotide sequence: TGCGCCAGCAGTCCCGGGACAGGGAATAGTTACGAGCAGTACTTC. Looking up the rest from reference TRBV5-1 and TRBJ2-7 gives the full variable domain: KAGVTQTPRYLIKTRGQQVTLSCSPISGHRSVSWYQQTPGQGLQFLFEYFSETQRNKGNFPGRFSGRQFSNSRSEMNVSTLELGDSALYLCASSPGTGNSYEQYFGPGTRLTVT.

The V and J genes are TRBV28 and TRBJ1-5; D not certain. The CDR3 is 12 residues long. The germline gives CDR1 MDHEN, CDR2 SYDVKM. V was clipped by 5 bases and J by 5 bases, with 7 bases between them. In DNA form, the CDR3 reads TGTGCCAGCAGTCCACTAGATCAGCCCCAGCATTTT. Residues: CASSPLDQPQHF.

This clone has a single count. The chain recombines TRBV6-1 with TRBJ2-6; D possibly corresponds to TRBD1 (5 bases). V lost 2 bases, J lost 2 bases, and 7 bases lay in between. The germline gives CDR1 MNHNS, CDR2 SASEGT. CDR3 length equals 15 residues. As DNA, the CDR3 is TGTGCCAGCAGTGAACAGGGTGCTGGGGCCAACGTCCTGACTTTC. Its protein product is CASSEQGAGANVLTF.

This clone has just one count. The chain links TRBV5-1 to TRBJ2-1; TRBD2 matches 12 bases. V was pared by 4 bases and J by 1 base, with 3 bases of the junction left unmatched. Germline CDR1 and CDR2: SGHRS and YFSETQ. The CDR3 totals 16 residues. CDR3 protein: CASSTGLAGSYNEQFF. Written as DNA, the CDR3 is TGCGCCAGCAGCACCGGACTAGCGGGGTCCTACAATGAGCAGTTCTTC.